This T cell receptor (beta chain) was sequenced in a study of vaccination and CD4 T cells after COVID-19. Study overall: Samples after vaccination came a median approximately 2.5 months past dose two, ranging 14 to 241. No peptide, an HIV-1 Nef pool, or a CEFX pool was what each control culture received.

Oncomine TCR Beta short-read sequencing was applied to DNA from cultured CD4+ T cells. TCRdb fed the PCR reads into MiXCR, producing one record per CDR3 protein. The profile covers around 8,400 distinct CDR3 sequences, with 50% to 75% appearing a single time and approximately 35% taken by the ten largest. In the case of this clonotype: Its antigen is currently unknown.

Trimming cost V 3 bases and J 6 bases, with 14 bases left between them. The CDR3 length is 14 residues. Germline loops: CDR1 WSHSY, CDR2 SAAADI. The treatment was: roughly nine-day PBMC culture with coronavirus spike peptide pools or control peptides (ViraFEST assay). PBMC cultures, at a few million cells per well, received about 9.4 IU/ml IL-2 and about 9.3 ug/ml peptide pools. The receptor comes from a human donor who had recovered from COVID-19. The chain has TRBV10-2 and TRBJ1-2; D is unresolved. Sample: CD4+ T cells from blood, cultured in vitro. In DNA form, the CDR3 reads TGCGCCAGCAGTGAATTCGGGATCGCGGATGGCTACACCTTC. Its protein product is CASSEFGIADGYTF.